This T cell receptor (beta chain) was identified in a study of shared clonotypes between healthy human individuals. Study context: Donors had three CD4 naive, three CD4 memory, two CD8 naive and one CD8 memory plate apiece.

A note on this clone: Its antigen is not known.

Study-level results: Across subsets, estimated richness was generally greater for naive than for memory populations. Blood was the sole source, and tissue repertoires probably differ.

TCRdb's copy holds only in-frame clones and misses some; the assay was immunoSEQ multiplex PCR. This sample has a few hundred thousand clones, with less than 85% found just once. The V segment lost 2 bases and the J segment 3 bases; nucleotides outside the gene matches: 2. The germline V gene encodes CDR1 SGHDT and CDR2 YYEEEE. The CDR3 contains 15 residues. V usage is TRBV5-6 and J usage is TRBJ2-1; 10 positions agree with TRBD2. The specimen was memory CD4+ T cells sorted from blood. The subset: CD45RA-negative fraction. The sequence was obtained from a man aged 30 to 39 in good health. CDR3 coding DNA: TGTGCCAGCAGCTTAGGGACTAGCGACTACAATGAGCAGTTCTTC. It is translated as CASSLGTSDYNEQFF.